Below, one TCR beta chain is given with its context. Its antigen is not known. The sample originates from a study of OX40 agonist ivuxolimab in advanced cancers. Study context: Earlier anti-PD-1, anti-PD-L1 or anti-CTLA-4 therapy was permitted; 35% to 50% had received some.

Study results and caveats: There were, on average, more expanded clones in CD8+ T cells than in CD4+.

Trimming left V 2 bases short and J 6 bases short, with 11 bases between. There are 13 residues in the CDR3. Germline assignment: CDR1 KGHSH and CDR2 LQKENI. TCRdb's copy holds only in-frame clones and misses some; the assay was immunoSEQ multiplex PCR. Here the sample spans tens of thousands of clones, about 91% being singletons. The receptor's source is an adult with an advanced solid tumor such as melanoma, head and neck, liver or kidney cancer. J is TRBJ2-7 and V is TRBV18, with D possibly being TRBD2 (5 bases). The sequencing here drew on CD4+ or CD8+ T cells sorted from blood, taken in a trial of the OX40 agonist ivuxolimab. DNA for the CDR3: TGTGCCAGCTCACCAGCGGGTCCCCTCGAGCAGTACTTC. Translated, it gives CASSPAGPLEQYF.